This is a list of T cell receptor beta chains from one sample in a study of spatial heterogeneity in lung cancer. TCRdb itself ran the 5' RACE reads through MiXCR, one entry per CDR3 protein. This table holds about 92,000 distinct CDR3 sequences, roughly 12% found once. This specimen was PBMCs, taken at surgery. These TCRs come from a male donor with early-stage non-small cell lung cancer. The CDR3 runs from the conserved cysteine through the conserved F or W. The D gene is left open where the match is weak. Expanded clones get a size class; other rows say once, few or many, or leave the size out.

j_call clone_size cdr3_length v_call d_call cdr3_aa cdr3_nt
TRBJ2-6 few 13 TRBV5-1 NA CASLDSGANVLTF TGCGCCAGTTTGGACTCTGGGGCCAACGTCCTGACTTTC
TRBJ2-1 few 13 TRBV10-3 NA CAISTGSNNEQFF TGTGCCATCAGTACCGGGTCCAACAATGAGCAGTTCTTC
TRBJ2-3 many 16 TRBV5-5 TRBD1 CASSFLQGANTDTQYF TGTGCCAGCAGCTTCTTACAGGGGGCTAACACAGATACGCAGTATTTT
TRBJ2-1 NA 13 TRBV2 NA CASSVFSDNEQFF TGTGCCAGCAGTGTTTTTTCCGACAATGAGCAGTTCTTC
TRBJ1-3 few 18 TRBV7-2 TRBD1 CASTSGTGGYLRGNTIYF TGTGCCAGCACCTCCGGGACAGGGGGCTATCTTAGAGGAAACACCATATATTTT
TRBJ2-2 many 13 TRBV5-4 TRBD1 CAARDSGNGELFF TGTGCCGCCCGGGACAGTGGTAACGGGGAGCTGTTTTTT
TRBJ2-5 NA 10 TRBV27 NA CASKEETQYF TGTGCCAGCAAGGAAGAGACCCAGTACTTC
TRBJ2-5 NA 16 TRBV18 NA CASSPPGSIRAETQYF TGTGCCAGCTCACCTCCCGGGTCCATTCGAGCAGAGACCCAGTACTTC
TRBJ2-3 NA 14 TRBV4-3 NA CASSRSSLTDTQYF TGCGCCAGCAGCCGGAGTAGCTTAACAGATACGCAGTATTTT
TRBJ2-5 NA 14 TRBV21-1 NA CARGPGLSQETQYF TGTGCCAGGGGACCGGGACTATCCCAAGAGACCCAGTACTTC
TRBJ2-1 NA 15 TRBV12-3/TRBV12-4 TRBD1 CASSLGQGAYNEQFF TGTGCCAGCAGTTTGGGGCAGGGGGCCTACAATGAGCAGTTCTTC
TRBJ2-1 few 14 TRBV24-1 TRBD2 CATNRTSGGDEQFF TGTGCCACCAATAGAACTAGCGGGGGCGATGAGCAGTTCTTC
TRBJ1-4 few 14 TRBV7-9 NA CASSSGTTNEKLFF TGTGCCAGCAGCTCCGGGACAACTAATGAAAAACTGTTTTTT
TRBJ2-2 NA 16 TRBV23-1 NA CASVGSGGGAGGELFF TGCGCCAGCGTAGGCTCGGGAGGGGGCGCCGGCGGGGAGCTGTTTTTT
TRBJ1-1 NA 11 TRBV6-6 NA CASRGRSEAFF TGTGCCAGCAGAGGGAGGAGTGAAGCTTTCTTT
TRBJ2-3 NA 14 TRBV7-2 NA CASSPQTDTDTQYF TGTGCCAGCAGCCCACAGACAGACACAGATACGCAGTATTTT
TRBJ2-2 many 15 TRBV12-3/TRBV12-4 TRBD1 CASSSRTGSTGELFF TGTGCCAGCAGTTCTCGGACAGGGTCCACCGGGGAGCTGTTTTTT
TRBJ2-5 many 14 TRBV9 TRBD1 CASSVGQGQETQYF TGTGCCAGCAGCGTAGGACAGGGCCAAGAGACCCAGTACTTC
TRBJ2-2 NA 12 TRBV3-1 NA CASSHRSGELFF TGTGCCAGCAGCCATCGTTCCGGGGAGCTGTTTTTT
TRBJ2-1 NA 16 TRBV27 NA CASSLPGTLASDEQFF TGTGCCAGCAGTTTACCCGGGACTCTAGCGAGCGATGAGCAGTTCTTC
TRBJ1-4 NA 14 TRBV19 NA CASTTQGTGEKLFF TGTGCCAGTACCACTCAGGGGACTGGTGAAAAACTGTTTTTT
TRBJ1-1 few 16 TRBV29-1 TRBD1 CSVEKQGAQEGTEAFF TGCAGCGTTGAAAAACAGGGGGCGCAAGAGGGAACTGAAGCTTTCTTT
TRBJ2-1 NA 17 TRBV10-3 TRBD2 CAISEVSSGNSYNEQFF TGTGCCATCAGTGAGGTATCTAGCGGGAATTCCTACAATGAGCAGTTCTTC